This T cell receptor beta chain was identified in a study of cytomegalovirus exposure and HLA in healthy donors. The CDR3 consists of 15 residues. V lost 4 bases and J lost 4; bases outside the gene matches: 7. Per the germline V gene, CDR1 is SNHLY and CDR2 is FYNNEI. 60 Vbeta and 13 Jbeta primers were used in PCR. Profiling relied on immunoSEQ multiplex PCR, and the TCRdb table lists in-frame clones only, not all of them. The sample lists 150,000 to 200,000 clones; 84% were seen once. Source material: PBMCs. The chain carries TRBV2 and TRBJ2-7, with 10 bases matching TRBD1. The source of this sequence is a man younger than 30 in good health and CMV-seronegative. CDR3 DNA sequence: TGTGCCAGCAGTGGAGGGACAGGGGTCGGGTACGAGCAGTACTTC. This gives the protein CASSGGTGVGYEQYF.